This TCR beta chain was profiled in a study of Ad26.COV2.S vaccination and SARS-CoV-2 variants. Specified treatment: about 20 received Ad26.COV2.S at low or high dose, single or two shots; 5 received placebo; per-sample allocation not given. The samples were gathered on day 63 after the first injection of vaccine or placebo. Some clones are missing from TCRdb's copy, which holds only in-frame ones; the method was immunoSEQ multiplex PCR. The profile shows hundreds of thousands of clones, less than 90% of them singletons. The receptor comes from a person aged 18-60 years who received the Ad26.COV2.S COVID-19 vaccine or a placebo. The starting material was peripheral blood, obtained in a trial of Ad26.COV2.S vaccine versus placebo.

The CDR3 DNA sequence: TGTGCCAGCAGTTTATGGACCCTCTCGAGAGAGACCCAGTACTTC. It codes for CASSLWTLSRETQYF. The chain uses TRBV28 and TRBJ2-5; no clear D. V gave up 0 bases and J gave up 4 bases, with 12 bases separating them. The CDR3 has 15 amino acids. Germline CDR1 is MDHEN and CDR2 is SYDVKM.